Listed here is a single T cell receptor beta chain. The target of this receptor is not known. Base qualities were left out, and no much larger clone turns up one base away. TCR CDR3 regions were amplified from genomic DNA by multiplex PCR using the deep immunoSEQ assay. Extracted genomic DNA from each cell subset was distributed evenly across all wells of several immunoSEQ 96-well plates, and each plate was treated as a replicate. For sorted subsets, each replicate PCR was loaded with about 200 ng genomic DNA, equivalent to 30,000 or so T cell genomes. The purified libraries were quantified using a Qubit 3.0 fluorometer, sized with a Bioanalyzer 2100, and then quantified again using the KAPA Library Quantification kit. Every immunoSEQ 96-well plate was sequenced on a dedicated single-read 150-cycle Illumina NextSeq 550 flow cell. The paper's processing steps were these. The immunoSEQ output contained only junctional sequences without quality scores, so filtering could not match that applied to full-length reads. To assign V/J genes and CDR3, sequences were annotated against IMGT germline references using PyIR, a Python wrapper for IgBLAST v1.9. Reads were filtered out if the reads had weak V/J assignments (E-value above 1e-6), no CDR3, stop codons, out-of-frame junctions, or ambiguous translated residues. V3J clonotypes were defined as sequences sharing an identical inferred V gene, J gene, and CDR3 amino acid sequence. The percentage overlap between two repertoires was calculated by dividing the number of shared unique clonotypes by the size of the smaller repertoire. RTK rarefaction, the Chao1 estimator, and Recon v2.1 estimates of unobserved clonotypes were used to assess repertoire richness. Generation probabilities for all TCRbeta clonotypes obtained by the gDNA method from four donors were computed using OLGA. TCRdb holds this immuneACCESS table with in-frame rearrangements only. Some clones are missing; in checked studies, unresolved V genes explain under half, and the rest has no known cause. V and J calls and clone size are as listed in that table; D and trimming were resolved from the DNA. Across this sample there are roughly 2.1 million clones, with approximately 94% seen only once. 1.5% to 2% of the sample goes to the ten largest clones.

The record originates from a study of shared clonotypes between healthy human individuals (dated by TCRdb to the early 2020s). Turning to the overall study: The cohort included three men and a couple of women between 18 and 49 years of age. Per donor, three plates each were used for CD4 naive and CD4 memory, two for CD8 naive, and one for CD8 memory. To estimate repertoire size and how much clonotype sharing occurs between individuals, the study deeply sequenced the blood TCR repertoires of 5 or 6 healthy adults. To increase sequencing depth and limit assay-specific biases, different laboratories used diverse techniques to prepare libraries and sequence TCR repertoires. Leukapheresis yielded between about 0.9 and 9.5 billion PBMCs per donor. Results the study describes overall, beyond this receptor: About 4.5% of naive CD4, 3.5% of naive CD8, approximately 2% of memory CD4, and approximately 0.4% of memory CD8 clonotypes were shared across several donors. Because the study included only a small number of donors, the genetic and exposure-history diversity represented was limited. Sampling was restricted to blood, and TCR repertoires in tissue are likely to differ from TCR repertoires in blood. Pairwise subsampling indicated that sequencing depth was expected to affect the degree of clonotype sharing among donors. Higher generation probabilities were observed for clonotypes shared by all four sorted-subset donors than for non-shared clonotypes. Incomplete sequencing was indicated by rarefaction of sorted-subset datasets, despite the large sequencing depth. Estimated clonotype richness was generally larger for naive than for memory subsets.

CD8 naive samples were CD45RO-negative cells positively selected for CCR7, giving a CD45RA+CCR7+ population that excluded TemRA cells. Healthy HIV-negative adults with no recently reported acute infections or vaccinations were included as donors. Every donor was a Caucasian adult living in Nashville, Tennessee, USA. After blood collection by leukapheresis, PBMCs were isolated using Ficoll-Histopaque density gradient centrifugation and then cryopreserved in the vapor phase of liquid nitrogen. Purity and quantity of every magnetically sorted T cell population were checked by analytical flow cytometry. Each sorted fraction had its genomic DNA isolated and then quantified by UV absorbance on a Nanodrop 2000c. Trimming takes 0 bases from V and 2 bases from J, and the germline ends sit 14 bases apart. There are 16 amino acids in the CDR3, from cysteine to phenylalanine inclusive. Just the 48-base CDR3 DNA is kept, in frame starting at base 1. Via the germline V gene (reference sequence), CDR1 is SGHKS and CDR2 YYEKEE.

The sequence was collected from a man aged 18-30 years in good health. Some clones in this sample may be carry-over from other donors' samples. The chain uses TRBV5-5 and TRBJ2-5, with the D gene uncertain. The sample taken for sequencing was naive CD8+ T cells from PBMCs. The cell subset or site label, as the study defines it: CD45RA+CCR7+. The CDR3 in this case is CASSLGPRTLQETQYF. The DNA is as follows: TGTGCCAGCAGCTTGGGGCCTAGGACGCTTCAAGAGACCCAGTACTTC.